A single sample gave rise to the 20 T cell receptor beta chains below, sequenced in a study of technical replicates of blood from a few donors. Profiled with immunoSEQ multiplex PCR; TCRdb holds only in-frame clones, not every one. This table holds about 63,000 clones, approximately 86% found once. The sample comprised PBMCs. The receptors here all came from a human donor in good health. Some clones in this sample may be carry-over from other donors' samples.

This clone showed up just a few times. The chain uses TRBV18 and TRBJ1-1; the match to TRBD1 covers 10 bases. The CDR3 length is 19 residues. V lost 3 bases and J lost 10; bases outside the gene matches: 23. CDR1 KGHSH and CDR2 LQKENI come from the germline V gene. CDR3 loop: CASSPRDLTGGNGNSGAFF. In DNA, the CDR3 is TGTGCCAGCTCACCGAGAGACCTGACAGGGGGCAATGGTAATAGCGGAGCTTTCTTT.

The J gene is TRBJ2-7, the V gene TRBV5-1; D is undetermined. The germline V gene encodes CDR1 SGHRS and CDR2 YFSETQ. This CDR3 region has 13 residues. Trimming left V 1 base short and J 3 bases short, with 8 bases between. Written as DNA, the CDR3 is TGCGCCAGCAGCTTGACCAGTTACTACGAGCAGTACTTC. Its protein is CASSLTSYYEQYF.

V gene TRBV30 combines with J gene TRBJ2-7; 10 bases align to TRBD1. Germline CDR1 is GTSNPN and CDR2 is SVGIG (reference sequence). CDR3 length equals 15 residues. J gave up 0 bases and V 3 bases, and 5 bases lay outside the gene matches. Written as DNA, the CDR3 is TGTGCCTGGAGGGATCGACAGGGGGCCTCCTACGAGCAGTACTTC. This translates into CAWRDRQGASYEQYF.

The chain recombines TRBV7-6 with TRBJ2-5; TRBD2 is a possible D gene (6 bases). The CDR3 is 18 amino acids. CDR1 is SGHVS and CDR2 is FNYEAQ in the germline V gene. V gave up 4 bases and J gave up 1 base, with 22 bases separating them. CDR3 protein: CASSSNIGGGLGQETQYF. Here the CDR3 DNA reads TGTGCCAGCAGCTCAAACATTGGTGGAGGGTTGGGCCAAGAGACCCAGTACTTC.

J is TRBJ1-2 and V is TRBV7-2, with a weak D call TRBD1 (6 bases). This CDR3 has 14 residues. Per germline, CDR1 SGHTA and CDR2 FQGNSA. The ends were cut back, 5 bases at V and 2 bases at J, with 12 bases in the middle. CDR3 sequence (DNA): TGTGCCAGCAGCGAAGGGGGGGGGAACTATGGCTACACCTTC. Its protein product is CASSEGGGNYGYTF. The full variable domain, its missing parts supplied by reference TRBV7-2 and TRBJ1-2, is GAGVSQSPSNKVTEKGKDVELRCDPISGHTALYWYRQSLGQGLEFLIYFQGNSAPDKSGLPSDRFSAERTGGSVSTLTIQRTQQEDSAVYLCASSEGGGNYGYTFGSGTRLTVV.

This chain links TRBV6-1 with TRBJ2-1; D might be TRBD2 (5 bases). The V gene lost 4 bases and the J gene lost 8 bases, with 9 bases spanning the gap. Germline CDR1 reads MNHNS; CDR2 reads SASEGT. This CDR3 contains 12 residues. In DNA, the CDR3 is TGTGCCAGCAGTGTCTCTAGCTATGAGCAGTTCTTC. It encodes CASSVSSYEQFF.

The CDR3 protein is CASSYSFRRETQYF. The DNA for the CDR3 is TGTGCCAGCAGTTACTCGTTTAGGAGAGAGACCCAGTACTTC. The V gene is TRBV6-5, the J gene TRBJ2-5, with no clear D. Deletions cut 0 bases from V and 4 bases from J, with 9 bases between. CDR3 length: 14 amino acids. In germline, CDR1 is MNHEY, CDR2 SVGAGI.

The table lists this clone with a count of one. The rearrangement uses TRBV13 and TRBJ1-2; TRBD1 matches 7 bases. V shed 5 bases and J 8 bases; nucleotides not matched to a gene: 5. Germline assignment: CDR1 PRHDT and CDR2 FYEKMQ (reference sequence). This CDR3 spans 12 amino acids. The CDR3 sequence is CASSATGRGYTF. The CDR3 region has the DNA TGTGCCAGCAGCGCGACAGGGAGAGGCTACACCTTC. The full variable domain, rest sourced from reference TRBV13 and TRBJ1-2, is AAGVIQSPRHLIKEKRETATLKCYPIPRHDTVYWYQQGPGQDPQFLISFYEKMQSDKGSIPDRFSAQQFSDYHSELNMSSLELGDSALYFCASSATGRGYTFGSGTRLTVV.

This clone was recorded once. The chain couples TRBV2 to TRBJ2-4; possible D gene TRBD2, 6 bases. Trimming removed 6 bases from V and 1 base from J, with 13 bases in between. The CDR3 has 15 residues. Germline values: CDR1 SNHLY, CDR2 FYNNEI. CDR3 DNA: TGTGCCAGCAGGGCCGGGGGAGTGGCCAAAAACATTCAGTACTTC. Protein product: CASRAGGVAKNIQYF.

The chain combines TRBV2 with TRBJ2-3; 11 bases agree with TRBD2. The germline V gene has CDR1 SNHLY and CDR2 FYNNEI. The V gene end was trimmed by 4 bases and the J gene end by 0 bases; junction bases not matched to a gene: 3. The CDR3 loop spans 16 amino acids. CDR3: CASSVLAGGSTDTQYF. The CDR3 coding sequence is TGTGCCAGCAGTGTCCTAGCGGGGGGTAGCACAGATACGCAGTATTTT. Using reference TRBV2 and TRBJ2-3 for the parts outside the CDR3, the full variable domain is EPEVTQTPSHQVTQMGQEVILRCVPISNHLYFYWYRQILGQKVEFLVSFYNNEISEKSEIFDDQFSVERPDGSNFTLKIRSTKLEDSAMYFCASSVLAGGSTDTQYFGPGTRLTVL.

The gene calls are TRBV7-3 and TRBJ2-3; 9 bases line up with TRBD2. From germline, CDR1 is SGHTA and CDR2 FQGTGA. Trimming removed 2 bases from V and 5 bases from J; junction bases left unmatched: 8. The length of the CDR3 is 16 residues. CDR3 coding DNA: TGTGCCAGCAGCTTACTTGGCGGGGGGGCCGTAGATACGCAGTATTTT. It is translated as CASSLLGGGAVDTQYF.

The chain joins TRBV6-1 to TRBJ2-7; 7 nucleotides align to TRBD1. The CDR3 covers 14 residues. Germline values: CDR1 MNHNS, CDR2 SASEGT. V dropped 4 bases and J dropped 5; count of bases not matched to a gene: 8. The CDR3 DNA sequence: TGTGCCAGCAGTGGTCAGGGGGTAGGGCACGAGCAGTACTTC. It is translated as CASSGQGVGHEQYF.

J is TRBJ1-2 and V is TRBV7-9; tentative D call: TRBD1 (5 bases). The CDR3 contains 11 residues. The germline V gene encodes CDR1 SEHNR and CDR2 FQNEAQ (reference sequence). The CDR3 nucleotides are TGTCTCTGGGGGGTAAACTATGGCTACACCTTC. Protein: CLWGVNYGYTF.

This clone appeared once. This chain connects TRBV30 to TRBJ2-1, with D perhaps matching TRBD2 (6 bases). Trimming cost V 4 bases and J 3 bases, with 19 bases left between them. Per the germline V gene, CDR1 is GTSNPN and CDR2 is SVGIG (reference sequence). This CDR3 region has 16 residues. CDR3 bases: TGTGCCTGGAAGGGCGGGGTTGGTACTCGCTACAATGAGCAGTTCTTC. This encodes CAWKGGVGTRYNEQFF.

This chain joins TRBV4-1 and TRBJ1-4; 8 nucleotides align to TRBD1. V lost 0 bases and J lost 8; bases outside the gene matches: 11. Germline-derived CDR1 and CDR2 are MGHRA and YSYEKL. CDR3 size: 17 residues. This CDR3 is CASSQEKGTGAREKLFF. The CDR3 nucleotides read TGCGCCAGCAGCCAAGAAAAGGGGACAGGAGCTAGGGAAAAACTGTTTTTT.

CDR3 DNA: TGTGCCAGCAGCGTAGGGACTAGCGGGGGGGGTAGCACAGATACGCAGTATTTT. Its translation is CASSVGTSGGGSTDTQYF. This chain links TRBV9 with TRBJ2-3; 15 positions agree with TRBD2. J lost 0 bases, V lost 0 bases, and 2 bases had no gene match. The length of the CDR3 is 18 residues. Germline V gene sequence: CDR1 SGDLS, CDR2 YYNGEE.

This clone appeared a single time. The chain recombines TRBV7-6 with TRBJ2-3; 11 bases are a match to TRBD2. CDR1 is SGHVS, CDR2 FNYEAQ, per germline. The CDR3 is made up of 15 amino acids. The J segment lost 2 bases and the V segment lost 5 bases, leaving 3 bases of the junction unmatched. In DNA form, the CDR3 reads TGTGCCAGCAGCCCGACTAGCGGGATCACAGATACGCAGTATTTT. Its translation is CASSPTSGITDTQYF.

This clone has only a few counts. This rearrangement joins TRBV18 to TRBJ1-5; 7 nucleotides match TRBD1. CDR1 and CDR2 from the germline V gene are KGHSH and LQKENI. The CDR3 totals 15 residues. J gave up 1 base and V 1 base, and 1 base lay outside the gene matches. DNA for the CDR3: TGTGCCAGCTCACCACAGGGGGCGAGCAATCAGCCCCAGCATTTT. This encodes CASSPQGASNQPQHF.

The chain combines TRBV7-8 with TRBJ2-6; no reliable D call. This CDR3 region has 17 residues. Germline-derived CDR1 and CDR2 are SGHVS and FQNEAQ. Trimming took off 4 bases at V and 0 bases at J, with 13 bases between the two ends. The CDR3 region is CASSSRHGSSGANVLTF. The DNA for the CDR3 is TGTGCCAGCAGCTCCCGACACGGAAGCTCTGGGGCCAACGTCCTGACTTTC. Variable domain in full (rest from reference TRBV7-8 and TRBJ2-6): GAGVSQSPRYKVAKRGQDVALRCDPISGHVSLFWYQQALGQGPEFLTYFQNEAQLDKSGLPSDRFFAERPEGSVSTLKIQRTQQEDSAVYLCASSSRHGSSGANVLTFGAGSRLTVL.

The CDR3 DNA follows: TGCAGCGTTGAAGGAGACAGGGTAGGTGGCTACACCTTC. This encodes CSVEGDRVGGYTF. The J gene is TRBJ1-2, the V gene TRBV29-1, with TRBD1 matching 7 bases. Germline V lookup: CDR1 SQVTM, CDR2 ANQGSEA. The CDR3 contains 13 residues. Germline trimming cut 1 base from V and 7 bases from J; bases unmatched to any gene: 6.